The T cell receptor beta chain described here comes from a study of post-analysis software for immune sequencing data. Study background: Included among the disease courses, which were recorded for the cohort, were relapsing-remitting, secondary progressive and progressive-relapsing multiple sclerosis.

Study-level points and caveats: Those with multiple sclerosis, the patient group, showed significantly lower normalized Chao1 diversity than controls. Analysis by F measure revealed that same-batch samples clustered strongly together. Four or five TRBV segments, including TRBV5-6, TRBV5-1 and TRBV20-1, were more frequent in patients than controls.

Unique molecular identifiers were carried by the TCR beta cDNA libraries. Input of roughly 1 to 11 million T cells yielded about half a million cDNA molecules. TCRdb re-derived calls from the PCR reads in MiXCR, one entry per CDR3 protein. This table has almost 700,000 distinct CDR3 sequences, roughly three fifths appearing once. The CDR3 is made up of 15 amino acids. Germline assignment: CDR1 SEHNR and CDR2 FQNEAQ (reference sequence). Regarding this clonotype: The antigen is not known. The germline gene is not matched at one end of the junction; a read error may be the cause.

What was sequenced was blood. The source is a girl under 10 years old with multiple sclerosis. The chain joins TRBV7-9 to TRBJ2-3; D perhaps matches TRBD1 (6 bases). For the CDR3, the DNA is TGTGCCTGCAGCTTAGCCCAGGGGAGAACAGATACGCAGTATTTT. This translates into CACSLAQGRTDTQYF.